This record looks at one T cell receptor (beta chain) sequence and its context. Its antigen is undetermined. Next came a second PCR, run for about 7 to 12 cycles, which used a sample-barcoded 5' primer along with a J-beta primer mix. A template-switch adaptor that had 12 random nucleotides put a tag on each cDNA molecule. TCRdb itself ran the 5' RACE reads through MiXCR, one entry per CDR3 protein. The table has 2 million or so distinct CDR3 sequences, 49% seen once. The record originates from a study of blood T cells in healthy people across ages. At the level of the study: About one barcoded beta molecule per two T cells was captured by template switching. Overall study results and limits: Whereas aged donors had fewer naive CD4+ cells, long-lived donors had more of them and higher diversity. When one million T cells were used, diversity estimates were thought to be underestimates.

This CDR3 contains 15 residues. The V and J ends lost 0 bases and 7 bases respectively, with 16 bases between them. The germline CDR1 and CDR2 sequences are DFQATT and SNEGSKA (reference sequence). This TCR was sampled from a middle-aged woman in good health. The sequencing sample was made of blood. The chain joins TRBV20-1 to TRBJ2-1; no definite D call. CDR3 loop: CSAREAGKSRNEQFF. CDR3 in DNA: TGCAGTGCTAGAGAGGCTGGGAAGAGTAGGAATGAGCAGTTCTTC.